The clone carrying this T cell receptor (beta chain) was counted between two and nine times. Its antigen is unidentified. These data are taken from a study of T-cell reconstitution after alpha-beta-depleted transplantation in children. Preparation of the TCRbeta library involved a method that used unique molecular identifiers. TCRdb processed the PCR reads anew with MiXCR; each CDR3 protein has one entry. The profile shows roughly 48,000 distinct CDR3 sequences, 5.5% to 7.5% of them singletons. V gave up 5 bases and J gave up 6 bases; unmatched junction bases: 18. CDR3 length: 18 residues. CDR1 and CDR2 from the germline V gene are SGHVS and FNYEAQ. Study-wide results and limits: At one year after transplant, newly produced T cells mostly accounted for T-cell counts and diversity.

The source was PBMCs, mostly from graft donor cells, collected 60 days after TCRalphabeta/CD19-depleted stem cell transplant. The receptor was isolated from a female patient between 2 and 10 years old who had a stem cell transplant for aplastic anemia, so the T cells may come from the graft donor. The chain couples TRBV7-6 to TRBJ2-7, with 11 bases aligning to TRBD2. The CDR3 is CASSKGQTAGTSGREQYF. The CDR3 coding sequence is TGTGCCAGCAGCAAGGGACAAACCGCCGGGACTAGCGGCCGCGAGCAGTACTTC.